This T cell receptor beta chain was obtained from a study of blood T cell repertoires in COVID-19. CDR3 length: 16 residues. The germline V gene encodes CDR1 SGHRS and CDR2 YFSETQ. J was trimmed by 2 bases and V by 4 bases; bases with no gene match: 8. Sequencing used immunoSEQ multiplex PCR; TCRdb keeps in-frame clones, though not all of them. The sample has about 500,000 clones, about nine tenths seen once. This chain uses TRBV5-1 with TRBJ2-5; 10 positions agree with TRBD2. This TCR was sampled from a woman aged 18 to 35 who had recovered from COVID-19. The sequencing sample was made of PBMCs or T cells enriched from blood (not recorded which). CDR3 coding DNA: TGCGCCAGCAGCCCCCGGATAGCGGGGGGTCAAGAGACCCAGTACTTC. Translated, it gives CASSPRIAGGQETQYF.